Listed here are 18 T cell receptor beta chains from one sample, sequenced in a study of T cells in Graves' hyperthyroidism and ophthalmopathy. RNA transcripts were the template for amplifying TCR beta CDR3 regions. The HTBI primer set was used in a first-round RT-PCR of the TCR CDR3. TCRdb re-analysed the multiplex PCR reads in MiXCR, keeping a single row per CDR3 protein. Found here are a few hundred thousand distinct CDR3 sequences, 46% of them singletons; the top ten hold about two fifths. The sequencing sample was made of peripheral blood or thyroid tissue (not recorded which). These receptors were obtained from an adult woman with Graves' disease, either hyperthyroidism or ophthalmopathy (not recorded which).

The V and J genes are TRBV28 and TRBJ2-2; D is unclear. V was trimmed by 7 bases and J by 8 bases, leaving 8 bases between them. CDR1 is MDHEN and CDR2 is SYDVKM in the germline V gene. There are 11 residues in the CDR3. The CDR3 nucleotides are TGTGCCAGCACCCGAACAGGGGAGCTGTTTTTT. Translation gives CASTRTGELFF. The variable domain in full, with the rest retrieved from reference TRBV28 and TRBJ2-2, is DVKVTQSSRYLVKRTGEKVFLECVQDMDHENMFWYRQDPGLGLRLIYFSYDVKMKEKGDIPEGYSVSREKKERFSLILESASTNQTSMYLCASTRTGELFFGEGSRLTVL.

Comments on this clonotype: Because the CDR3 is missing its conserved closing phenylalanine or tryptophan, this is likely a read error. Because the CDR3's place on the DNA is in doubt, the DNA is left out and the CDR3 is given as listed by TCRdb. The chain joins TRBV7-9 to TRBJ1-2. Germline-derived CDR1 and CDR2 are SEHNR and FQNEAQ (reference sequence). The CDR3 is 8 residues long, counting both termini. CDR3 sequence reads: CASSRDIY.

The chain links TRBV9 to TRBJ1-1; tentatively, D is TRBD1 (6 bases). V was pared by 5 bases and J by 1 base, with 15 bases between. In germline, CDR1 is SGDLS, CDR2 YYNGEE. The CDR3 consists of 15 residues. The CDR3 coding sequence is TGTGCCAGCAGGAAGGGGGGGCAGGGGAACACTGAAGCTTTCTTT. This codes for CASRKGGQGNTEAFF.

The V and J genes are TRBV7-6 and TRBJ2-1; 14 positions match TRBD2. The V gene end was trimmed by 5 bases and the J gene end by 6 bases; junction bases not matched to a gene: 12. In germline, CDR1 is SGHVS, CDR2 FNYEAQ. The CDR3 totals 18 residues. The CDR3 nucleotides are TGTGCCAGCAGCGCTCGACTAGCGGGAGGGCCGGCGGGCAATGAGCAGTTCTTC. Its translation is CASSARLAGGPAGNEQFF.

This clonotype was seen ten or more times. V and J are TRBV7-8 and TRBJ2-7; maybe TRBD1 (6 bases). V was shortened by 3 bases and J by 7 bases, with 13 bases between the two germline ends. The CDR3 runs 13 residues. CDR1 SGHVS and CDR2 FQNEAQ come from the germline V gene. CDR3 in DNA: TGTGCCAGCAGCTTCACAGGGTCGCGTGAGCAGTACTTC. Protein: CASSFTGSREQYF.

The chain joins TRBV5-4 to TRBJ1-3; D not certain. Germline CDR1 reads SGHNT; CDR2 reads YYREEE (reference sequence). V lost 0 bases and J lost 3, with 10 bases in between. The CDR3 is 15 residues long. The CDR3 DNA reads TGTGCCAGCAGCTTGGGGACCCAAGGTGGAAACACCATATATTTT. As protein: CASSLGTQGGNTIYF.

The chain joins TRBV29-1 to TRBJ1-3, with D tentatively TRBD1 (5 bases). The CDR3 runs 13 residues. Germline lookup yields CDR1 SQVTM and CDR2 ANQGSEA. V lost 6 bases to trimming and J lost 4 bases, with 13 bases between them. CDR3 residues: CSVRSGGGNTIYF. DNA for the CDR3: TGCAGCGTAAGAAGCGGGGGAGGAAACACCATATATTTT.

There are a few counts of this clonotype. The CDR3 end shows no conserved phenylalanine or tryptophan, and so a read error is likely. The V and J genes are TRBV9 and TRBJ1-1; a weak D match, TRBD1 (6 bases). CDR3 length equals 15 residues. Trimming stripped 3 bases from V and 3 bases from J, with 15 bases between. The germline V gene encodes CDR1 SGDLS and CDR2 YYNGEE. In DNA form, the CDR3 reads TGTGCCAGCAGCGGGGGGGGCTCCCTGGACACTGAAGCTTTCCTT. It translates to CASSGGGSLDTEAFL.

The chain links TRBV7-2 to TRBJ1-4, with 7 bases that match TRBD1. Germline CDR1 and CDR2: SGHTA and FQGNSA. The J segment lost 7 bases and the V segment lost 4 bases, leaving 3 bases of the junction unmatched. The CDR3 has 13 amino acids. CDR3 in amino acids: CASSSDRVEKLFF. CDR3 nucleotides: TGTGCCAGCAGCTCAGACAGGGTTGAAAAACTGTTTTTT. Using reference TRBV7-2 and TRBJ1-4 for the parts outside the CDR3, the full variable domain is GAGVSQSPSNKVTEKGKDVELRCDPISGHTALYWYRQSLGQGLEFLIYFQGNSAPDKSGLPSDRFSAERTGGSVSTLTIQRTQQEDSAVYLCASSSDRVEKLFFGSGTQLSVL.

DNA for the CDR3: TGTGCCAGCAGTTTTGGATTAACTAGGGATCAGCCCCAGCATTTT. It specifies CASSFGLTRDQPQHF. The chain employs TRBV6-5 and TRBJ1-5; D ambiguous. Trimming removed 4 bases at V and 5 bases at J, with 15 bases between. The germline V gene encodes CDR1 MNHEY and CDR2 SVGAGI. The CDR3 sequence is 15 residues long.

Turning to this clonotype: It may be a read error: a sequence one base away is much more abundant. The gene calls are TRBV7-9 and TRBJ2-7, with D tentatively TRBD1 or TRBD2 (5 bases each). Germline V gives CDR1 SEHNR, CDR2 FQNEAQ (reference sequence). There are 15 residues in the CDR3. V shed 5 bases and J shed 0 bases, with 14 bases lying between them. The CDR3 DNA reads TGTGCCAGCAGCCACCGGGGCAGGAGCTCCTACGAGCAGTACTTC. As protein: CASSHRGRSSYEQYF. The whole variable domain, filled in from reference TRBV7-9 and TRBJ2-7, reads DTGVSQNPRHKITKRGQNVTFRCDPISEHNRLYWYRQTLGQGPEFLTYFQNEAQLEKSRLLSDRFSAERPKGSFSTLEIQRTEQGDSAMYLCASSHRGRSSYEQYFGPGTRLTVT.

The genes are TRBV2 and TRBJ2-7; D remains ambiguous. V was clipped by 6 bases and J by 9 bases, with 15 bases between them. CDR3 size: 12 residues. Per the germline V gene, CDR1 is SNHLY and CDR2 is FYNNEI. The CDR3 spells CASRIQLERQYF. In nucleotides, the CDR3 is TGTGCCAGCAGGATCCAATTGGAAAGGCAGTACTTC.

CDR3 sequence: CASRQSSGLYGYTF. The CDR3, as DNA: TGTGCCAGCAGACAATCTAGCGGGTTGTATGGCTACACCTTC. The chain recombines TRBV7-9 with TRBJ1-2; D gene uncertain. CDR1 and CDR2 (germline): SEHNR, FQNEAQ (reference sequence). The CDR3 has 14 residues. Trimming cost V 6 bases and J 5 bases, with 16 bases left between them.

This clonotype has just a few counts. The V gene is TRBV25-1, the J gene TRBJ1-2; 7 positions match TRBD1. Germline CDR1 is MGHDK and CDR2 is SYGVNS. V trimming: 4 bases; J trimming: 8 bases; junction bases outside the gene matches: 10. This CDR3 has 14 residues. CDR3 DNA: TGTGCCAGCAGTGCCCCGGGACAGCTAAAGGGCTACACCTTC. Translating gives CASSAPGQLKGYTF.

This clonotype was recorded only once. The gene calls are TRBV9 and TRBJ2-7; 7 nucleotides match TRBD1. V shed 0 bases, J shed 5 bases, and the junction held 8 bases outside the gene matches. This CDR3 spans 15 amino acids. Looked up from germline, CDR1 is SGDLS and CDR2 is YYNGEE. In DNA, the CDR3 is TGTGCCAGCAGCGTAGGAGGGGGCGCGATCGACGAGCAGTACTTC. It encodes CASSVGGGAIDEQYF.

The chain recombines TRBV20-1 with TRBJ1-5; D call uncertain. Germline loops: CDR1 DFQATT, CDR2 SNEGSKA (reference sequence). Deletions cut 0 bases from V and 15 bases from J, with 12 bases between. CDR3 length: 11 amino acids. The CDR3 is CSARDYPAWHF. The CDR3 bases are TGCAGTGCTAGAGATTACCCGGCCTGGCATTTT.

Written as DNA, the CDR3 is TGTGCCAGCACCGACAGGGGCAGGAACTACGAGCAGTACTTC. Its translation is CASTDRGRNYEQYF. The V call is TRBV7-9, the J call TRBJ2-7; 8 positions match TRBD1. Trimming removed 7 bases from V and 3 bases from J; junction bases left unmatched: 8. Germline V gene sequence: CDR1 SEHNR, CDR2 FQNEAQ (reference sequence). The CDR3 extends over 14 amino acids. The entire variable domain, with the rest obtained from reference TRBV7-9 and TRBJ2-7, is as follows: DTGVSQNPRHKITKRGQNVTFRCDPISEHNRLYWYRQTLGQGPEFLTYFQNEAQLEKSRLLSDRFSAERPKGSFSTLEIQRTEQGDSAMYLCASTDRGRNYEQYFGPGTRLTVT.

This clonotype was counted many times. The CDR3 loop reads CSARDREKGQETQYF. DNA for the CDR3: TGCAGTGCTAGAGACAGGGAGAAGGGGCAAGAGACCCAGTACTTC. The genes are TRBV20-1 and TRBJ2-5; either TRBD1 or TRBD2 may supply D (5 bases each). CDR3 length: 15 amino acids. Germline CDR1 reads DFQATT; CDR2 reads SNEGSKA (reference sequence). V lost 0 bases and J 2 bases, leaving 13 bases between the germline ends.